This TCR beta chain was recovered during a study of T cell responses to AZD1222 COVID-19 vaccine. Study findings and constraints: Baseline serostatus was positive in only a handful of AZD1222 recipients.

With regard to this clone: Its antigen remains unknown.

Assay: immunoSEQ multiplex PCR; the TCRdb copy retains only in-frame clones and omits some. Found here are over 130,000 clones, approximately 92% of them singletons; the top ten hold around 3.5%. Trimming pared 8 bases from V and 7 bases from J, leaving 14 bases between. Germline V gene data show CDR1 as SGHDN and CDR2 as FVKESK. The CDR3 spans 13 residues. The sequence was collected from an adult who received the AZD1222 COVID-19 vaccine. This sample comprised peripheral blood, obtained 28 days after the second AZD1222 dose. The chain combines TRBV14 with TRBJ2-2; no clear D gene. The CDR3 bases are TGTGCCAGCCGTCCAAACCCCTACGGGGAGCTGTTTTTT. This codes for CASRPNPYGELFF.